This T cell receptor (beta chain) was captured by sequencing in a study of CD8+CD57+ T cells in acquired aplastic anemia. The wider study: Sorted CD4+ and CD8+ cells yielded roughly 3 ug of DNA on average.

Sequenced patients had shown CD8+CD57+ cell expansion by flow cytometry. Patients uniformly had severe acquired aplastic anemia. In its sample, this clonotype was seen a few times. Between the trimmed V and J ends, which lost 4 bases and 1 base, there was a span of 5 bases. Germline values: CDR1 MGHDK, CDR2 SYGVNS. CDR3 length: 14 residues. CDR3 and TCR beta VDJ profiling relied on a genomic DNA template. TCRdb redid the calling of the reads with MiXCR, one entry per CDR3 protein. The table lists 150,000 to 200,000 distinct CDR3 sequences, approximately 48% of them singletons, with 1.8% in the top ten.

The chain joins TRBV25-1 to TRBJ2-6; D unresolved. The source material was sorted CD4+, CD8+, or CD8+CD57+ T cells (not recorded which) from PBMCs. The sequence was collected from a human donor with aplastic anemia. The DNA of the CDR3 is TGTGCCAGCAGTGCCAGGTCTGGGGCCAACGTCCTGACTTTC. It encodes CASSARSGANVLTF.